In its sample, the clone carrying this T cell receptor beta chain was seen once. Its antigen remains unknown. The repertoire was sequenced with immunoSEQ multiplex PCR; TCRdb's copy has only in-frame clones and lacks some. Counted here are about 300,000 clones, approximately 76% occurring once; the ten biggest clones make up about 5.3%. This sample is drawn from a study of cytotoxic CD8 clonotypes in ibrutinib-treated CLL. As for the study in general: IGHV unmutated roughly 17; relapsed/refractory 11 to 12; treatment-naive roughly 14. Mean per-sample yields comprised 255,043 productive templates and tens of thousands of productive rearrangements.

The CDR3 sequence is 12 residues long. The germline V gene has CDR1 SGHNT and CDR2 YYREEE (reference sequence). V dropped 2 bases and J dropped 7; count of bases not matched to a gene: 3. General study findings and limits: With treatment, public clonotypes, which were uncommon, either contracted or remained stable. In comparison with age-matched healthy donors, baseline clonality was higher and tracked circulating CD8+ T-cell counts.

This sequence joins TRBV5-4 and TRBJ2-7, with 7 bases that match TRBD1. The TCR was taken from a human donor with chronic lymphocytic leukemia. The specimen comprised PBMCs, sampled at disease progression, from a patient treated with ibrutinib. The CDR3 sequence is CASSFPGQEQYF. CDR3 DNA sequence: TGTGCCAGCAGCTTTCCGGGACAGGAGCAGTACTTC.